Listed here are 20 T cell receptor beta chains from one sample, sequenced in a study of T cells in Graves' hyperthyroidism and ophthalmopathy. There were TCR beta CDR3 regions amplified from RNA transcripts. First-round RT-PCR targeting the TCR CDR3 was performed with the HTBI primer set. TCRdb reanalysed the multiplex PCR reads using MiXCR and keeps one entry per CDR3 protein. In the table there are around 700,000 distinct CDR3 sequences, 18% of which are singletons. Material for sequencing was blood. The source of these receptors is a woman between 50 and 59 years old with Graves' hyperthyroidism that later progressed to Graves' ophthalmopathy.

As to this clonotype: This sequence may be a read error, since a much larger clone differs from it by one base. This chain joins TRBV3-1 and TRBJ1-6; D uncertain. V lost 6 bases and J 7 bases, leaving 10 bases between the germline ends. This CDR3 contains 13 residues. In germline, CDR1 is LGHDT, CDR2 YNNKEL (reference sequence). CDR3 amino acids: CASRLPTNSPLHF. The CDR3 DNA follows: TGTGCCAGCAGACTACCGACGAATTCACCCCTCCACTTT.

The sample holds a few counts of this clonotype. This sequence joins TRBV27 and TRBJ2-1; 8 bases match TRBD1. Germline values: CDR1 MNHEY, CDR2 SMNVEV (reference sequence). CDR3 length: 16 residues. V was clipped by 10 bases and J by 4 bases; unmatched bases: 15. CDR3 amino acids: CATGQGLTRGYNEQFF. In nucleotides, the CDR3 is TGTGCCACAGGACAGGGACTTACGAGGGGATACAATGAGCAGTTCTTC.

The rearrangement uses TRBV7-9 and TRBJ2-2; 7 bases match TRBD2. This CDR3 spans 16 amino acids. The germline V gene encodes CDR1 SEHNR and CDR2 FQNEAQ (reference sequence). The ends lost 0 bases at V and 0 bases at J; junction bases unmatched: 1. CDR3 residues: CASSLASGTNTGELFF. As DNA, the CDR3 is TGTGCCAGCAGCTTAGCGAGCGGGACGAACACCGGGGAGCTGTTTTTT.

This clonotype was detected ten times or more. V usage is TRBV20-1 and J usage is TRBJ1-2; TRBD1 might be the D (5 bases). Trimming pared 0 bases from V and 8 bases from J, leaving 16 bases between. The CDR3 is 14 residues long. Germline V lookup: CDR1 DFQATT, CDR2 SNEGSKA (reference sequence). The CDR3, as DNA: TGCAGTGCTAGAGATCCGTCGGGACGCCTGGGCTACACCTTC. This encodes CSARDPSGRLGYTF.

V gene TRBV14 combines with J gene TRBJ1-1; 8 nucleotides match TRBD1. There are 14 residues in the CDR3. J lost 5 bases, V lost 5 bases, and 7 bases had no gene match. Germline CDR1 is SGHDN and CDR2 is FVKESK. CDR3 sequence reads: CASSVDRGFTEAFF. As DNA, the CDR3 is TGTGCCAGCAGCGTTGACAGGGGATTTACTGAAGCTTTCTTT.

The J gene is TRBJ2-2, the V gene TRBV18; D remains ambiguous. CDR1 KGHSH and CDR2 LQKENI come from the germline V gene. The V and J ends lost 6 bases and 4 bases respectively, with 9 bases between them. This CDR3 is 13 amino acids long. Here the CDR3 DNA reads TGTGCCAGCTCTGGACCTAGCACCGGGGAGCTGTTTTTT. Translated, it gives CASSGPSTGELFF.

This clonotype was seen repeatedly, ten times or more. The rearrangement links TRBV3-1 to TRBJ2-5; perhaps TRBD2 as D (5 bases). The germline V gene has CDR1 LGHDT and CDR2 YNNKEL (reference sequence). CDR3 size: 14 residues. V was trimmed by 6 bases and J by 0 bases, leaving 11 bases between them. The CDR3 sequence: CASSAGANQETQYF. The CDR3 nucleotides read TGTGCCAGCAGTGCGGGCGCGAACCAAGAGACCCAGTACTTC.

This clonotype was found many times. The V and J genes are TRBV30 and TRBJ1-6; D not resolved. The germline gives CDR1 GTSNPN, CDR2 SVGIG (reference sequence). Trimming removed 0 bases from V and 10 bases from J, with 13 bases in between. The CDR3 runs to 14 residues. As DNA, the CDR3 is TGTGCCTGGAGTGTAGCGTGGGTTGAGTCACCCCTCCACTTT. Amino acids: CAWSVAWVESPLHF.

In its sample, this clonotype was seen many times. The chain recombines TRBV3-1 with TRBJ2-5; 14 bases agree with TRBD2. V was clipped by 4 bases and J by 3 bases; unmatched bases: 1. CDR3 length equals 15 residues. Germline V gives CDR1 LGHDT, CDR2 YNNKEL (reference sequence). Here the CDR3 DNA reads TGTGCCAGCAGCCGGGGACTAGCGGGGGAAGAGACCCAGTACTTC. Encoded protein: CASSRGLAGEETQYF.

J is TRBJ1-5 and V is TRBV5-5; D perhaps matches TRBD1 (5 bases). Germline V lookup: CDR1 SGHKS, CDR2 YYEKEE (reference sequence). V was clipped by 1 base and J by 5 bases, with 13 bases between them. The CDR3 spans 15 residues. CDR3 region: CASSLFRGEDQPQHF. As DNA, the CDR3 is TGTGCCAGCAGCTTGTTTAGGGGTGAGGATCAGCCCCAGCATTTT.

The CDR3 coding sequence is TGTGCCGCTCGAGAGCCGGGTAACAGCAATCAGCCCCAGCATTTT. This sequence encodes CAAREPGNSNQPQHF. The chain carries TRBV6-2 or TRBV6-3 and TRBJ1-5, with unresolved D. The V and J ends lost 11 bases and 1 base respectively, with 18 bases between them. The CDR3 is made up of 15 amino acids. The germline V gene has CDR1 MNHEY and CDR2 SVGEGT.

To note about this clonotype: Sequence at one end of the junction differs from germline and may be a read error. The CDR3 DNA reads as TGTGCCAGCAGCCTAGCCGACCGGCAGGGCACCGATACGCAGTATTTT. Encoded protein: CASSLADRQGTDTQYF. The chain joins TRBV7-3 to TRBJ2-3; D tentatively fits TRBD1 or TRBD2 (5 bases each). Germline V gives CDR1 SGHTA, CDR2 FQGTGA. The CDR3 contains 16 residues.

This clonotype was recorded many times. CDR3 residues: CSATMDSTYSNQPQHF. The CDR3, as DNA: TGCAGTGCTACCATGGACAGTACCTATAGCAATCAGCCCCAGCATTTT. V usage is TRBV20-1 and J usage is TRBJ1-5; D may be TRBD1 (6 bases). CDR3 length equals 16 residues. Trimming left V 4 bases short and J 0 bases short, with 16 bases between. Germline-derived CDR1 and CDR2 are DFQATT and SNEGSKA (reference sequence).

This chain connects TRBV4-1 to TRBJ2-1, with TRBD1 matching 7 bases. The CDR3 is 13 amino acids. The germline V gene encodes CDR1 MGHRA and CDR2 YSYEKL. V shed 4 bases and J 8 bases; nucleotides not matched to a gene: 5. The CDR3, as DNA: TGCGCCAGCAGCCGACCGGGACAGCATGAGCAGTTCTTC. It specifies CASSRPGQHEQFF.

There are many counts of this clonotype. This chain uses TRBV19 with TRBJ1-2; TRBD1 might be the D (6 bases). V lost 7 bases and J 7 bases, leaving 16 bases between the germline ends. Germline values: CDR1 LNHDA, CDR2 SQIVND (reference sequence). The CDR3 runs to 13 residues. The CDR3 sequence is CASTAGARRGYTF. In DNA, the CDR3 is TGTGCCAGTACCGCGGGGGCGCGTCGTGGCTACACCTTC.

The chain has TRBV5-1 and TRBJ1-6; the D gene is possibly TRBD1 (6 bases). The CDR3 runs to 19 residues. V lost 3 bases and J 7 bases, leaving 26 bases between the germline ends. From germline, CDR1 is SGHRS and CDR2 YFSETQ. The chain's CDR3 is CASSSHWDIHQLGNSPLHF. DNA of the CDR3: TGCGCCAGCAGCTCTCACTGGGACATTCATCAACTCGGGAATTCACCCCTCCACTTT.

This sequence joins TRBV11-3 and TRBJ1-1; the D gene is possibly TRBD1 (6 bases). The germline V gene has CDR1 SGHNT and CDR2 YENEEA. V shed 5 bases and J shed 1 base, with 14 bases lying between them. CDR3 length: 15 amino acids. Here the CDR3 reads CASSPQGGANTEAFF. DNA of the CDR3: TGTGCCAGCAGCCCCCAAGGGGGGGCGAACACTGAAGCTTTCTTT.

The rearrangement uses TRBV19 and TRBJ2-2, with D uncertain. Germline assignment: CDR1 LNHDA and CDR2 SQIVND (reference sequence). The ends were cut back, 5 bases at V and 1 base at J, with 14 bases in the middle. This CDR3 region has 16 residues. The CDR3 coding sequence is TGTGCCAGTAGTCCAACCCAGACGCAGAACACCGGGGAGCTGTTTTTT. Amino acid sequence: CASSPTQTQNTGELFF.

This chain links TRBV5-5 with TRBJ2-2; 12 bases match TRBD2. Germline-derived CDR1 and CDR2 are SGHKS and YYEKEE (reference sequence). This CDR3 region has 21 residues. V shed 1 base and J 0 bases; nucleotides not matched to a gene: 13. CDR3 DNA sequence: TGTGCCAGCAGCTTGACGGGACAGGGCCCTAGCGGGGGGGCGAACACCGGGGAGCTGTTTTTT. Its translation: CASSLTGQGPSGGANTGELFF.

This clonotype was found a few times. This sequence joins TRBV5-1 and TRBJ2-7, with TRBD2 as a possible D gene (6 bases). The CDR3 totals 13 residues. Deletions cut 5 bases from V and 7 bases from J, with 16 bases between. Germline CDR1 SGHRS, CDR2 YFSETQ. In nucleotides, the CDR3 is TGCGCCAGCAGTCCTCGGACCGCGGGAGAGCAGTACTTC. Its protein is CASSPRTAGEQYF.